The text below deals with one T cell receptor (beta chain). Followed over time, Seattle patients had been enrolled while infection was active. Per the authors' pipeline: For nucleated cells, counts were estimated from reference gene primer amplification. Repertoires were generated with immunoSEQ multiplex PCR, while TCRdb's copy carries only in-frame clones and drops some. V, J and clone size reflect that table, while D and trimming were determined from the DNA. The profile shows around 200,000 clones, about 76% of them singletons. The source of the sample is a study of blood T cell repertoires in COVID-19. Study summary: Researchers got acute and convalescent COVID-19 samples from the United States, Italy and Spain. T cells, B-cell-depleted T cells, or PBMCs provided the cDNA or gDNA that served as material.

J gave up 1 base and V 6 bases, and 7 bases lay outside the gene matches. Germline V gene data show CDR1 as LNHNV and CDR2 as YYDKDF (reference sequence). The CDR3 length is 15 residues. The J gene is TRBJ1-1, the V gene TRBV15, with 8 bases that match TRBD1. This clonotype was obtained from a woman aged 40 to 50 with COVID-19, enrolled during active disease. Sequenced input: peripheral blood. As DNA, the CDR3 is TGTGCCACCAGATGGGCGGGACAGGCGAACACTGAAGCTTTCTTT. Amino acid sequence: CATRWAGQANTEAFF.